The rows below give T cell receptor beta chains drawn from one sample of a study of beta chain features in type 1 diabetes. Measured with immunoSEQ multiplex PCR; TCRdb has only the in-frame clones, and not every one. Among 200,000 to 300,000 clones listed, about 30% were seen once. Specimen: central memory CD4+ T cells from blood. The receptor set was obtained from a man between 25 and 39 years old in good health. CDR3s include the opening cysteine and the closing phenylalanine or tryptophan. A D gene is named only where the DNA matches it firmly. Clone size is stated in some rows and not others, as once, few, many or a class when expanded.

TRBV30	TRBJ2-3	few	-	TGTGCCTGGAGTGGCGGGGATACGCAGTATTTT	CAWSGGDTQYF
TRBV2	TRBJ1-4	-	-	TGTGCCAGCCGCGAAACGGAAGAAAAACTGTTTTTT	CASRETEEKLFF
TRBV29-1	TRBJ2-3	-	-	TGCAGCGTTGATCTGGGAACAGATACGCAGTATTTT	CSVDLGTDTQYF
TRBV30	TRBJ1-4	few	-	TGTGCCTGGAGTTTCCTTAATGAAAAACTGTTTTTT	CAWSFLNEKLFF
TRBV9	TRBJ1-2	-	-	TGTGCCAGCAGCGTAGGAGCGGCAGCTAACTATGGCTACACCTTC	CASSVGAAANYGYTF
TRBV11-2	TRBJ2-2	many	-	TGTGCCAGCAGCTCCACGAACACCGGGGAGCTGTTTTTT	CASSSTNTGELFF
TRBV19	TRBJ2-1	-	TRBD2	TGTGCCAGTAGTGCGATAGCGGGGGGCTCGTACAATGAGCAGTTCTTC	CASSAIAGGSYNEQFF
TRBV2	TRBJ1-1	-	TRBD1	TGTGCCAGAGGAGATGACAGGGCGAACATGAACACTGAAGCTTTCTTT	CARGDDRANMNTEAFF
TRBV5-1	TRBJ1-1	-	-	TGCGCCAGCAGCTTGTTTGCGGGAAACACTGAAGCTTTCTTT	CASSLFAGNTEAFF
TRBV6-5	TRBJ2-2	-	-	TGTGCCAGCAGTACATTAGCCGGGGAGCTGTTTTTT	CASSTLAGELFF
TRBV28	TRBJ2-7	-	TRBD2	TGTGCCAGCAGTTTAGTGCGGGGGAGGACCTACGAGCAGTACTTC	CASSLVRGRTYEQYF
TRBV27	TRBJ2-3	few	-	TGTGCCAGCAGTTTAGTGGGCAGCTACACAGATACGCAGTATTTT	CASSLVGSYTDTQYF
TRBV7-9	TRBJ2-5	-	TRBD2	TGTGCCAGCAGCTTAGCGGGACTAGCGGAGACCCAGTACTTC	CASSLAGLAETQYF
TRBV11-3	TRBJ2-6	-	-	TGTGCCAGCAGCTTAGATAAATCAGCTGGGGCCAACGTCCTGACTTTC	CASSLDKSAGANVLTF
TRBV30	TRBJ2-2	-	-	TGTGCCTGGAGATTAGCGGTCACCGGGGAGCTGTTTTTT	CAWRLAVTGELFF
TRBV18	TRBJ2-1	-	TRBD2	TGTGCCAGCTCCCCGAAACTGGCGGGGGGACTATACAATGAGCAGTTCTTC	CASSPKLAGGLYNEQFF
TRBV6-1	TRBJ2-7	few	-	TGTGCCAGCAGCCCCGTCCTGGGCGAGCAGTACTTC	CASSPVLGEQYF
TRBV2	TRBJ2-3	-	-	TGTGCCAGCAGTGCTGGACTACCCACAGATACGCAGTATTTT	CASSAGLPTDTQYF
TRBV5-8	TRBJ1-5	-	-	TGTGCCAGCAGCTCCAGGTCTTATCAGCCCCAGCATTTT	CASSSRSYQPQHF
TRBV29-1	TRBJ2-2	-	-	TGCAGCGTCACAGCGAACACCGGGGAGCTGTTTTTT	CSVTANTGELFF
TRBV11-2	TRBJ2-2	-	-	TGTGCCAGCAGCTTAAAGGGAGGTTTGAACACCGGGGAGCTGTTTTTT	CASSLKGGLNTGELFF
TRBV7-9	TRBJ2-5	-	-	TGTGCCAGCACCCGAAACGGGGAGACCCAGTACTTC	CASTRNGETQYF
TRBV5-6	TRBJ2-2	-	-	TGTGCCAGCAGCTTATACGGGACCGGGGAGCTGTTTTTT	CASSLYGTGELFF
TRBV7-8	TRBJ2-7	-	TRBD2	TGTGCCAGCAGCACCCCAGAGCGGGGGATCTACGAGCAGTACTTC	CASSTPERGIYEQYF
TRBV5-1	TRBJ2-3	-	-	TGCGCCAGCAGCTCCGCGGCTTTCTCTAGCACAGATACGCAGTATTTT	CASSSAAFSSTDTQYF
TRBV10-3	TRBJ2-1	-	TRBD2	TGTGCCATTAGACTAGCGGGAGACAATGAGCAGTTCTTC	CAIRLAGDNEQFF
TRBV4-3	TRBJ2-7	few	TRBD1	TGCGCCAGCAGCCCCGGGACAGTCTCCTACGAGCAGTACTTC	CASSPGTVSYEQYF
TRBV6-1	TRBJ2-5	-	-	TGTGCCAGCAGTGAAGTCCAATTAGAGACCCAGTACTTC	CASSEVQLETQYF
TRBV2	TRBJ2-7	many	-	TGTGCCAGCAGTGAATCACTAAAAACCGTCGAGCAGTACTTC	CASSESLKTVEQYF
TRBV18	TRBJ2-7	-	TRBD1	TGTGCCAGCCGACCCGGACAGGGGGCGAACTACGAGCAGTACTTC	CASRPGQGANYEQYF
TRBV9	TRBJ2-7	many	-	TGTGCCAGCAGCGTAGCTCCAGACTACGAGCAGTACTTC	CASSVAPDYEQYF